Each of the 26 T cell receptor beta chains below was sequenced from the same sample in a study of early T cells in non-severe SARS-CoV-2 infection. TCRdb re-derived calls from the 5' RACE reads in MiXCR, one entry per CDR3 protein. The sample yields around 92,000 distinct CDR3 sequences, approximately 10% seen once. Sequencing was done on a sample of whole blood. Receptors originate from an adult who was a healthcare worker with PCR-confirmed SARS-CoV-2 infection or an uninfected control (not recorded which).

This rearrangement joins TRBV12-3 or TRBV12-4 to TRBJ1-1; maybe TRBD1 (5 bases). V lost 3 bases, J lost 3 bases, and 17 bases lay in between. This CDR3 has 16 amino acids. The CDR3 DNA follows: TGTGCCAGCAGTTTTGGGCAGGGTATAAGCGACACTGAAGCTTTCTTT. This translates into CASSFGQGISDTEAFF.

This clonotype was detected once. The J gene is TRBJ2-7, the V gene TRBV7-3; 10 nucleotides line up with TRBD2. The length of the CDR3 is 14 residues. Germline CDR1 and CDR2: SGHTA and FQGTGA. V trimming: 4 bases; J trimming: 5 bases; junction bases outside the gene matches: 5. This chain's CDR3 is CASSSSGRANEQYF. The CDR3 bases are TGTGCCAGCAGCTCCAGCGGGAGGGCGAACGAGCAGTACTTC. Based on the CDR3 plus reference TRBV7-3 and TRBJ2-7, the full variable domain is GAGVSQTPSNKVTEKGKYVELRCDPISGHTALYWYRQSLGQGPEFLIYFQGTGAADDSGLPNDRFFAVRPEGSVSTLKIQRTERGDSAVYLCASSSSGRANEQYFGPGTRLTVT.

This clonotype was seen repeatedly, ten times or more. V usage is TRBV9 and J usage is TRBJ1-1, with D possibly TRBD1 on 6 matching bases. The CDR3 loop spans 15 amino acids. V was trimmed by 5 bases and J by 5 bases, leaving 19 bases between them. Germline V gives CDR1 SGDLS, CDR2 YYNGEE. CDR3 loop: CASSAYSGGRTEAFF. CDR3 coding DNA: TGTGCCAGCAGTGCTTATTCTGGGGGCCGGACTGAAGCTTTCTTT.

There are many counts of this clonotype. V and J are TRBV6-6 and TRBJ1-5, with 11 bases matching TRBD1. The CDR3 covers 16 residues. V lost 2 bases and J lost 6; bases outside the gene matches: 6. Germline-derived CDR1 and CDR2 are MNHNY and SVGAGI (reference sequence). The CDR3, as DNA: TGTGCCAGCAGTTACGGGACAGGGGGGCTAAGTCAGCCCCAGCATTTT. Translating it yields CASSYGTGGLSQPQHF.

In its sample, this clonotype was seen a few times. This CDR3 is CASSLVGGLETQYF. The DNA for the CDR3 is TGTGCCAGCAGCTTAGTGGGAGGGTTAGAGACCCAGTACTTC. The V call is TRBV11-2, the J call TRBJ2-5; TRBD2 aligns across 7 bases. Germline-derived CDR1 and CDR2 are SGHAT and FQNNGV. The V gene end was trimmed by 1 base and the J gene end by 4 bases; junction bases not matched to a gene: 3. The length of the CDR3 is 14 residues.

The chain joins TRBV6-4 to TRBJ1-1, with TRBD1 identical over 7 bases. CDR3 length: 15 residues. In germline, CDR1 is MRHNA, CDR2 SNTAGT. The V gene end was trimmed by 5 bases and the J gene end by 3 bases; junction bases not matched to a gene: 9. The CDR3 sequence is CASSREEGAYTEAFF. The CDR3 DNA sequence: TGTGCCAGCAGTCGCGAGGAGGGGGCGTACACTGAAGCTTTCTTT.

This clonotype was recorded many times. The chain links TRBV14 to TRBJ1-2; D uncertain. The CDR3 runs to 13 residues. Trimming stripped 0 bases from V and 4 bases from J, with 6 bases between. The germline CDR1 and CDR2 sequences are SGHDN and FVKESK. The CDR3 spells CASSQDSFYGYTF. The DNA of the CDR3 is TGTGCCAGCAGCCAAGACAGCTTCTATGGCTACACCTTC.

The table lists this clonotype with a few counts. V and J are TRBV19 and TRBJ2-7; 7 bases align to TRBD1. Germline CDR1 and CDR2: LNHDA and SQIVND (reference sequence). Unmatched junction bases numbered 10, after V lost 5 bases and J lost 0 bases. The CDR3 runs to 16 residues. CDR3 nucleotides: TGTGCCAGTAGTGCGACCCGGGACAGCGCCTCCTACGAGCAGTACTTC. This sequence encodes CASSATRDSASYEQYF. The full variable domain, its missing parts supplied by reference TRBV19 and TRBJ2-7, is DGGITQSPKYLFRKEGQNVTLSCEQNLNHDAMYWYRQDPGQGLRLIYYSQIVNDFQKGDIAEGYSVSREKKESFPLTVTSAQKNPTAFYLCASSATRDSASYEQYFGPGTRLTVT.

The table lists this clonotype with many counts. The V call is TRBV4-1, the J call TRBJ1-6; TRBD1 might be the D (5 bases). Germline V gene lookup returns CDR1 MGHRA and CDR2 YSYEKL. Trimming shortened V by 3 bases and J by 9 bases, and 12 bases separated the two germline ends. This CDR3 has 14 residues. The CDR3 region has the DNA TGCGCCAGCAGCCACCCAAGGACACGTTCACCCCTCCACTTT. Translation gives CASSHPRTRSPLHF.

There are a few counts of this clonotype. This chain links TRBV9 with TRBJ1-2; D uncertain. This CDR3 region has 15 residues. Looked up from germline, CDR1 is SGDLS and CDR2 is YYNGEE. Trimming pared 0 bases from V and 4 bases from J, leaving 13 bases between. CDR3 in amino acids: CASSVAQRAFYGYTF. CDR3 nucleotides: TGTGCCAGCAGCGTAGCTCAGCGGGCCTTCTATGGCTACACCTTC. The entire variable domain, with the rest obtained from reference TRBV9 and TRBJ1-2, is as follows: DSGVTQTPKHLITATGQRVTLRCSPRSGDLSVYWYQQSLDQGLQFLIQYYNGEERAKGNILERFSAQQFPDLHSELNLSSLELGDSALYFCASSVAQRAFYGYTFGSGTRLTVV.

The CDR3 region has the DNA TGTGCCAGCAGTTCCCTGGGACAGGCTGAAGCTTTCTTT. Protein product: CASSSLGQAEAFF. The chain has TRBV28 and TRBJ1-1; 8 positions match TRBD1. The CDR3 has 13 residues. V shed 4 bases, J shed 6 bases, and the junction held 4 bases outside the gene matches. Looked up from germline, CDR1 is MDHEN and CDR2 is SYDVKM.

In DNA, the CDR3 is TGCGCCAGCAGCCAAGAGCGGGGGGCGAAGCTGTTTTTT. The encoded protein is CASSQERGAKLFF. This chain joins TRBV4-1 and TRBJ2-2; 8 nucleotides match TRBD2. Looked up from germline, CDR1 is MGHRA and CDR2 is YSYEKL. Trimming took 0 bases from V and 12 from J; bases not matched to a gene: 3. The CDR3 runs 13 residues.

This clonotype has at least ten counts. The J gene is TRBJ1-6, the V gene TRBV11-3; D is undetermined. Trimming removed 3 bases at V and 7 bases at J, with 7 bases between. CDR3 length: 13 amino acids. The germline V gene encodes CDR1 SGHNT and CDR2 YENEEA. CDR3 in amino acids: CASSFNWNSPLHF. The CDR3 coding sequence is TGTGCCAGCAGCTTCAACTGGAATTCACCCCTCCACTTT.

The chain joins TRBV29-1 to TRBJ2-7; 8 positions match TRBD1. Germline V gives CDR1 SQVTM, CDR2 ANQGSEA. The CDR3 extends over 13 amino acids. V shed 7 bases and J 0 bases; nucleotides not matched to a gene: 5. In DNA, the CDR3 is TGCAGCGCCTGGACAGGGAGCTCCTACGAGCAGTACTTC. Amino acids: CSAWTGSSYEQYF.

V is TRBV29-1 and J is TRBJ2-7; D is perhaps TRBD1 or TRBD2 (5 bases each). V lost 4 bases to trimming and J lost 4 bases, with 14 bases between them. CDR3 length equals 13 residues. The germline V gene encodes CDR1 SQVTM and CDR2 ANQGSEA. CDR3 loop: CSVASGTRYEQYF. The DNA of the CDR3 is TGCAGCGTTGCGTCCGGGACGAGGTACGAGCAGTACTTC.

The gene calls are TRBV7-9 and TRBJ1-4, with D possibly matching TRBD1 (5 bases). The germline V gene encodes CDR1 SEHNR and CDR2 FQNEAQ (reference sequence). CDR3 length equals 15 residues. Trimming shortened V by 5 bases and J by 5 bases, and 15 bases separated the two germline ends. CDR3 in amino acids: CASSPRTRGNEKLFF. CDR3 nucleotides: TGTGCCAGCAGCCCTAGGACAAGGGGAAATGAAAAACTGTTTTTT.

This chain links TRBV30 with TRBJ2-1, with TRBD2 matching over 10 bases. Germline V gene data show CDR1 as GTSNPN and CDR2 as SVGIG (reference sequence). J was trimmed by 12 bases and V by 1 base; bases with no gene match: 6. The CDR3 totals 13 residues. Written as DNA, the CDR3 is TGTGCCTGGAGTGGGGCAAGCGGGGGGGTGCAGTTCTTC. Its translation: CAWSGASGGVQFF. Variable domain in full (rest from reference TRBV30 and TRBJ2-1): SQTIHQWPATLVQPVGSPLSLECTVEGTSNPNLYWYRQAAGRGLQLLFYSVGIGQISSEVPQNLSASRPQDRQFILSSKKLLLSDSGFYLCAWSGASGGVQFFGPGTRLTVL.

The chain carries TRBV7-9 and TRBJ2-4; no reliable D call. The V and J ends lost 1 base and 6 bases respectively, with 7 bases between them. From germline, CDR1 is SEHNR and CDR2 FQNEAQ (reference sequence). The CDR3 runs 13 residues. CDR3 DNA sequence: TGTGCCAGCAGCTTAGATTGGGGAAACATTCAGTACTTC. Protein: CASSLDWGNIQYF.

The chain is built from TRBV5-1 and TRBJ1-4; 10 bases are shared with TRBD1. Looked up from germline, CDR1 is SGHRS and CDR2 is YFSETQ. Trimming removed 4 bases from V and 8 bases from J; junction bases left unmatched: 5. This CDR3 is built from 14 residues. CDR3 in amino acids: CASSARDRGEKLFF. The CDR3 region has the DNA TGCGCCAGCAGCGCCCGGGACAGGGGCGAAAAACTGTTTTTT.

There are a few counts of this clonotype. The chain recombines TRBV29-1 with TRBJ2-5, with TRBD1 matching over 10 bases. Germline CDR1 reads SQVTM; CDR2 reads ANQGSEA. The junction had 7 bases not matched to a gene; V was cut back by 5 bases and J by 4 bases. The length of the CDR3 is 14 residues. The CDR3 reads CSVRRTGGLETQYF. CDR3 bases: TGCAGCGTTCGAAGGACAGGGGGACTAGAGACCCAGTACTTC.

This clonotype was found many times. The chain uses TRBV28 and TRBJ2-1, with D unclear. The CDR3 loop spans 13 amino acids. Trimming took 3 bases from V and 6 from J, leaving 9 bases between them. The germline CDR1 and CDR2 sequences are MDHEN and SYDVKM. DNA for the CDR3: TGTGCCAGCAGTTTGTACCCCTCCAATGAGCAGTTCTTC. Protein sequence: CASSLYPSNEQFF. Based on the CDR3 plus reference TRBV28 and TRBJ2-1, the full variable domain is DVKVTQSSRYLVKRTGEKVFLECVQDMDHENMFWYRQDPGLGLRLIYFSYDVKMKEKGDIPEGYSVSREKKERFSLILESASTNQTSMYLCASSLYPSNEQFFGPGTRLTVL.

J is TRBJ1-3 and V is TRBV20-1; maybe TRBD1 (5 bases). The V gene lost 1 base and the J gene lost 6 bases, with 13 bases spanning the gap. CDR1 and CDR2 from the germline V gene are DFQATT and SNEGSKA (reference sequence). The CDR3 consists of 14 residues. The CDR3 spells CSARAQGIENTIYF. The CDR3 coding sequence is TGCAGTGCTAGAGCCCAGGGCATAGAAAACACCATATATTTT.

This clonotype was observed a few times. V and J are TRBV20-1 and TRBJ1-1, with a weak D call TRBD1 (6 bases). V was trimmed by 0 bases and J by 7 bases, leaving 15 bases between them. The CDR3 totals 14 residues. CDR1 DFQATT and CDR2 SNEGSKA come from the germline V gene (reference sequence). The CDR3: CSARDSRVGGEAFF. The CDR3 DNA reads TGCAGTGCTAGAGATTCCAGGGTAGGGGGTGAAGCTTTCTTT.

This clonotype was counted many times. The genes are TRBV20-1 and TRBJ2-7; D is unresolved. V gave up 3 bases and J gave up 3 bases, with 15 bases separating them. Germline loops: CDR1 DFQATT, CDR2 SNEGSKA (reference sequence). CDR3 length: 14 residues. The CDR3 is CSARDRTLFYEQYF. CDR3 bases: TGCAGTGCTAGGGATCGGACCCTTTTCTACGAGCAGTACTTC.

This clonotype was recorded many times. The chain is built from TRBV20-1 and TRBJ2-3; either TRBD1 or TRBD2 may fit D (5 bases each). Germline V CDR1 and CDR2: DFQATT, SNEGSKA (reference sequence). This CDR3 has 12 amino acids. Trimming took off 6 bases at V and 3 bases at J, with 10 bases between the two ends. CDR3 sequence: CSAEDITDTQYF. CDR3 nucleotide sequence: TGCAGTGCGGAGGACATAACAGATACGCAGTATTTT.

The chain employs TRBV6-5 and TRBJ2-7, with 8 bases fitting TRBD1. Per germline, CDR1 MNHEY and CDR2 SVGAGI. V dropped 4 bases and J dropped 5; count of bases not matched to a gene: 4. The CDR3 is 13 residues long. CDR3 region: CASSSTGAHEQYF. The CDR3 nucleotides are TGTGCCAGCAGTTCGACAGGGGCGCACGAGCAGTACTTC.